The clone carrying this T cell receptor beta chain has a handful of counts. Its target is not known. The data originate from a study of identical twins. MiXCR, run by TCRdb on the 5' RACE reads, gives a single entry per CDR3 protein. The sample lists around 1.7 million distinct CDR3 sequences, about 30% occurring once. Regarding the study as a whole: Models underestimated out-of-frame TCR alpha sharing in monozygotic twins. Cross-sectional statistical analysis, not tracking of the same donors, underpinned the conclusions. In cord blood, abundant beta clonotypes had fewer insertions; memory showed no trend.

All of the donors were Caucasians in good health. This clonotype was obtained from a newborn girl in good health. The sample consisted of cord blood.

The CDR3 region is CASSLIAGPDTQYF. The CDR3 DNA is TGTGCCAGCAGCCTGATAGCGGGACCAGATACGCAGTATTTT. The genes are TRBV7-2 and TRBJ2-3; 8 bases are shared with TRBD2. The germline gives CDR1 SGHTA, CDR2 FQGNSA. V dropped 5 bases and J dropped 4; count of bases not matched to a gene: 5. This CDR3 comprises 14 residues.